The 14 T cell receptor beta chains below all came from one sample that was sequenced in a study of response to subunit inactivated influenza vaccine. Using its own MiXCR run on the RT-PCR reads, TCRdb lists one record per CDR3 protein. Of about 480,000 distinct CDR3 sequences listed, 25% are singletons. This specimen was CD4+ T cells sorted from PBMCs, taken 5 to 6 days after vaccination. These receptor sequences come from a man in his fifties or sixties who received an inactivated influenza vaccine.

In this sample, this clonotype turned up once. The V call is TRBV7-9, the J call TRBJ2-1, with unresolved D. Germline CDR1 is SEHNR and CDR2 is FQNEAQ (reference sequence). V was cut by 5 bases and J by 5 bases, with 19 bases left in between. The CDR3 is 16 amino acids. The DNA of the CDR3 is TGTGCCAGCAGCAGGCACAAACCATATACAGACAATGAGCAGTTCTTC. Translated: CASSRHKPYTDNEQFF.

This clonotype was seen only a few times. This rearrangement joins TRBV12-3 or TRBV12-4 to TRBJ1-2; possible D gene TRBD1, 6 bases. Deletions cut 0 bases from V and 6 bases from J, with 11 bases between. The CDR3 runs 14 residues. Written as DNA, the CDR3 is TGTGCCAGCAGTTTAGCTCGCAGGGGTGATGGCTACACCTTC. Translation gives CASSLARRGDGYTF.

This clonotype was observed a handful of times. The CDR3: CASSDQTGVDEKLFF. DNA for the CDR3: TGCGCCAGCAGCGACCAAACAGGGGTGGATGAAAAACTGTTTTTT. V is TRBV5-1 and J is TRBJ1-4; 7 bases align to TRBD1. Germline-derived CDR1 and CDR2 are SGHRS and YFSETQ. The CDR3 spans 15 residues. V shed 4 bases, J shed 6 bases, and the junction held 9 bases outside the gene matches.

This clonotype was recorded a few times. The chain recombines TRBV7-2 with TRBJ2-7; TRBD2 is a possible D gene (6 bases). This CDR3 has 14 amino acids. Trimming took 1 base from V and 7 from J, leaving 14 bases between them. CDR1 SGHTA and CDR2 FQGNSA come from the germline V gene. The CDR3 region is CASSLGDWGREQYF. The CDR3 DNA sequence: TGTGCCAGCAGCTTAGGGGACTGGGGAAGGGAGCAGTACTTC.

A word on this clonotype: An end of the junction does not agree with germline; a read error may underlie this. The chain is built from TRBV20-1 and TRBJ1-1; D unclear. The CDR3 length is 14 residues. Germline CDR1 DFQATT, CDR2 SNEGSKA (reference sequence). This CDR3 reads CSARDTSMNTEAFF. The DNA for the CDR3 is TGCAGTGCCAGAGACACAAGCATGAACACTGAAGCTTTCTTT.

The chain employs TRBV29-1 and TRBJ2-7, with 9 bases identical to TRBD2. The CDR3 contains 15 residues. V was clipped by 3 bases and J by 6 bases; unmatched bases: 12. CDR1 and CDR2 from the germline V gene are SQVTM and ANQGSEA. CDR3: CSVERLAGPSSEQYF. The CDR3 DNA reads TGCAGCGTTGAGAGGCTAGCGGGACCTTCTTCCGAGCAGTACTTC.

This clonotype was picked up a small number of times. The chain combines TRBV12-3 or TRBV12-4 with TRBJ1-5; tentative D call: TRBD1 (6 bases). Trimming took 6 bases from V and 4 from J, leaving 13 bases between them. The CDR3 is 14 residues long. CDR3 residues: CASRSGTTNQPQHF. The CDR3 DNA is TGTGCCAGCAGGTCCGGGACAACGAATCAGCCCCAGCATTTT.

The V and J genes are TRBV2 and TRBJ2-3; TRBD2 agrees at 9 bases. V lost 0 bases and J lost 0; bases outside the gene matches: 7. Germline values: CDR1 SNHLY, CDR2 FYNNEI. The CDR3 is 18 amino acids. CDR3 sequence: CASSEALRLAVSTDTQYF. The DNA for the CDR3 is TGTGCCAGCAGTGAAGCTCTTCGACTAGCGGTTAGCACAGATACGCAGTATTTT.

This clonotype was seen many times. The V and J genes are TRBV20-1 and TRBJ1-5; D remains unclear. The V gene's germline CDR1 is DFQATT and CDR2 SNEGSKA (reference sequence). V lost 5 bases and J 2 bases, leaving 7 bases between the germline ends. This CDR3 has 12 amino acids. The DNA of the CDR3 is TGCAGTGCTGTAGTTGGCAATCAGCCCCAGCATTTT. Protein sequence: CSAVVGNQPQHF.

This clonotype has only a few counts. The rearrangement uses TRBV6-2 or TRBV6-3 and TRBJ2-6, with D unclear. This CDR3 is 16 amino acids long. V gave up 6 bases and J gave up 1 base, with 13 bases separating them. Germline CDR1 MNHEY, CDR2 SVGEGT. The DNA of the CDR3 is TGTGCCAGCAGACAAACTACAGCATCTGGGGCCAACGTCCTGACTTTC. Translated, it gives CASRQTTASGANVLTF.

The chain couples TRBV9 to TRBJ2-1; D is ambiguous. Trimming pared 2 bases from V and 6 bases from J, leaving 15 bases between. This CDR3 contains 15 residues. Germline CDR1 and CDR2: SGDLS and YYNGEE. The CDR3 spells CASSVFAITGNEQFF. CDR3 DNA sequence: TGTGCCAGCAGCGTCTTTGCTATTACGGGCAATGAGCAGTTCTTC.

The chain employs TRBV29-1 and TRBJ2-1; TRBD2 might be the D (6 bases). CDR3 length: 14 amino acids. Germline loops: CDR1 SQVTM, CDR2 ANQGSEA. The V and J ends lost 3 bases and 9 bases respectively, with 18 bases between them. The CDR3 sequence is CSVETSPAGAEQFF. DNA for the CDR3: TGCAGCGTTGAGACTAGTCCTGCCGGGGCTGAGCAGTTCTTC.

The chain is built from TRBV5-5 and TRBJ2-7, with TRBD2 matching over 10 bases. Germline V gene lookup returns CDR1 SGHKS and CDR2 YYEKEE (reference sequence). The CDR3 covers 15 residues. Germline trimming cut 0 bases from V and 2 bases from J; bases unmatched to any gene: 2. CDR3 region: CASSLAGTSAYEQYF. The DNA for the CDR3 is TGTGCCAGCAGCTTGGCCGGGACTAGCGCCTACGAGCAGTACTTC.

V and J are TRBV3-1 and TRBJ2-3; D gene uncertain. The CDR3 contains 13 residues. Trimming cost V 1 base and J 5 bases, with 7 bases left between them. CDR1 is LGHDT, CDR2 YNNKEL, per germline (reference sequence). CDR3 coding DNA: TGTGCCAGCAGCCAAGGTCGCGGAGATACGCAGTATTTT. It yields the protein CASSQGRGDTQYF.